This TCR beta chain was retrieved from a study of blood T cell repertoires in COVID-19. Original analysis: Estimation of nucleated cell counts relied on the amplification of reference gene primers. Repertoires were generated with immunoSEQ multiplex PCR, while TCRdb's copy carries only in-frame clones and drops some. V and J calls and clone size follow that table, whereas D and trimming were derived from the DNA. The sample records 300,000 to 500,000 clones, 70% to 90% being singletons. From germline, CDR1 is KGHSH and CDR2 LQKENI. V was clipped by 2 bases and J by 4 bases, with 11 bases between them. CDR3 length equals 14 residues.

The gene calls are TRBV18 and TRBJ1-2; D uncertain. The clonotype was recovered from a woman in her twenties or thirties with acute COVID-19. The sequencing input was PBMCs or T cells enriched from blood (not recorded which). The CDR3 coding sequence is TGTGCCAGCTCACCAAGCCCAAGAGTCTATGGCTACACCTTC. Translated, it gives CASSPSPRVYGYTF.